These T cell receptor beta chains were read from a single sample in a study of shared clonotypes between healthy human individuals. TCRdb's table, derived via immunoSEQ multiplex PCR, lists solely in-frame clones and lacks some. Seen here are hundreds of thousands of clones, 95% to 98% observed once, and the top ten hold 0.3%. Material: naive CD8+ T cells sorted from blood. The receptors here all came from a man aged 30-40 years in good health. Both conserved end residues are part of each CDR3. D genes are given only for firm matches. Only some rows state a clone size, as once, few, many or a class for expanded clones.

V	D	size	J	DNA	CDR3
TRBV7-9	TRBD1	.	TRBJ2-7	TGTGCCAGCAGCGACGTTAGGGGGCTCTCCTACGAGCAGTACTTC	CASSDVRGLSYEQYF
TRBV6-6	.	.	TRBJ2-7	TGTGCCAGCAGTAAAGATCAGGGGTCGCGATCCTACGAGCAGTACTTC	CASSKDQGSRSYEQYF
TRBV13	.	once	TRBJ2-7	TGTGCCAGCAGCTTAGGAGGGGGGGACGAGCAGTACTTC	CASSLGGGDEQYF
TRBV19	TRBD2	.	TRBJ2-7	TGTGCCAGTAGTTCGATAGGGACTAGCGGCAGCGAGCAGTACTTC	CASSSIGTSGSEQYF
TRBV4-3	.	.	TRBJ2-1	TGCGCCAGCAGCCAGGGGACTGTGGCCCATGAGCAGTTCTTC	CASSQGTVAHEQFF
TRBV10-3	TRBD2	.	TRBJ2-7	TGTGCCATCAGTGAGTGGACTAGCGGGAGCTCCTACGAGCAGTACTTC	CAISEWTSGSSYEQYF
TRBV5-6	TRBD1	.	TRBJ2-3	TGTGCCAGCAGCTTGGCACAGGGGATCACAGATACGCAGTATTTT	CASSLAQGITDTQYF
TRBV29-1	TRBD2	.	TRBJ2-1	TGCAGCGCGATGGGGAGCGGGAGGTACAATGAGCAGTTCTTC	CSAMGSGRYNEQFF
TRBV18	.	.	TRBJ2-4	TGTGCCAGCTCACCCCCGACAGAATACAAAAACATTCAGTACTTC	CASSPPTEYKNIQYF
TRBV19	TRBD2	.	TRBJ2-7	TGTGCCAGTAGTCCCTGGACTAGCGGCTACGAGCAGTACTTC	CASSPWTSGYEQYF
TRBV11-2	.	once	TRBJ1-2	TGTGCCAGCAGCTTAGTGTCAGGGGATGGCTACACCTTC	CASSLVSGDGYTF
TRBV7-8	TRBD2	.	TRBJ2-7	TGTGCCAGCAGCTCGTTGAGTAGCGGGATAGGCTACGAGCAGTACTTC	CASSSLSSGIGYEQYF
TRBV7-9	.	.	TRBJ1-3	TGTGCCAGCAGCTTCTCCAGAGGAGGGGCTTCTGGAAACACCATATATTTT	CASSFSRGGASGNTIYF
TRBV25-1	.	once	TRBJ1-1	TGTGCCAGCAGTCTTACACAGAGCACTGAAGCTTTCTTT	CASSLTQSTEAFF
TRBV7-6	.	.	TRBJ1-2	TGTGCCAGCAGCCCAGATCCCGGAGGCAGTCTCTATGGCTACACCTTC	CASSPDPGGSLYGYTF
TRBV29-1	.	.	TRBJ2-5	TGCACAGGGACCGATAAAGAGACCCAGTACTTC	CTGTDKETQYF
TRBV27	TRBD2	.	TRBJ2-7	TGTGCCAGCAGTTTAGTCACTCCGGGGGGCTACGAGCAGTACTTC	CASSLVTPGGYEQYF
TRBV7-2	.	.	TRBJ2-3	TGTGCCAGCAGCTTAGCGATGGGGGACGATACGCAGTATTTT	CASSLAMGDDTQYF
TRBV27	TRBD2	.	TRBJ2-7	TGTGCCAGCAGTTTAGCGGGAGGAGTGTACGAGCAGTACTTC	CASSLAGGVYEQYF
TRBV2	.	.	TRBJ1-1	TGTGCCAGCAAGGACACCTATGAAGCTTTCTTT	CASKDTYEAFF
TRBV7-9	TRBD1	.	TRBJ1-1	TGTGCCAGCAGCTCATTTCACAGGGGGCGGATGAACACTGAAGCTTTCTTT	CASSSFHRGRMNTEAFF
TRBV11-2	.	.	TRBJ2-2	TGTGCCAGCAGCGGGGGGACCGGGGAGCTGTTTTTT	CASSGGTGELFF
TRBV6-4	.	.	TRBJ1-2	TGTGCCAGCAGTGACTCCCCGGGAAGGCTATGGGACTACACCTTC	CASSDSPGRLWDYTF
TRBV5-6	.	.	TRBJ2-2	TGTGCCAGCAGCTCGGGACTGGCGAACACCGGGGAGCTGTTTTTT	CASSSGLANTGELFF
TRBV7-9	TRBD2	.	TRBJ2-7	TGTGCCAGCAGCGCCGCCGGGACTAGCGGGCCAAGAACCTACGAGCAGTACTTC	CASSAAGTSGPRTYEQYF
TRBV5-1	TRBD1	.	TRBJ1-5	TGCGCCAGCAGCTTCTCCGGGACAGACAATCAGCCCCAGCATTTT	CASSFSGTDNQPQHF
TRBV23-1	.	.	TRBJ2-1	TGCGCCAGCAATATCAAATCCCCGGCTAGCAGCTCCTACAATGAGCAGTTCTTC	CASNIKSPASSSYNEQFF
TRBV7-9	TRBD2	.	TRBJ2-5	TGTGCCAGCAGCGCTCGACTAGCGGGAAGCCAAGAGACCCAGTACTTC	CASSARLAGSQETQYF
TRBV19	.	.	TRBJ1-2	TGTGCCAGTAGTTCCGGGGGAGCCTCTTACTATGGCTACACCTTC	CASSSGGASYYGYTF
TRBV4-3	TRBD2	once	TRBJ2-5	TGCGCCAGCAGCCAACCCGGGACTAGCGGGAGTCGAGCCAAAGAGACCCAGTACTTC	CASSQPGTSGSRAKETQYF
TRBV5-8	.	.	TRBJ2-7	TGTGCCAGCAGCTTGGCCGGGGGACCCTACGAGCAGTACTTC	CASSLAGGPYEQYF
TRBV6-1	.	.	TRBJ1-1	TGTGCCAGCAGTGTTGCACTGGGCACTGAAGCTTTCTTT	CASSVALGTEAFF
TRBV12-5	.	.	TRBJ2-7	TGTGCTAGTGCCTTCGGGGTCACGTCAACTCATACCTACGAGCAGTACTTC	CASAFGVTSTHTYEQYF
TRBV27	TRBD2	.	TRBJ2-1	TGTGCCAGCACAGGACTAGCGGGAGGGCCGTGGTACAATGAGCAGTTCTTC	CASTGLAGGPWYNEQFF
TRBV12-5	.	once	TRBJ2-1	TGTGCTAGTGGTTCCGACGGTAGGCCCTACAATGAGCAGTTCTTC	CASGSDGRPYNEQFF
TRBV18	.	.	TRBJ2-7	TGTGCCAGCTCACCCTCAGGGTTCACCTACGAGCAGTACTTC	CASSPSGFTYEQYF
TRBV2	.	.	TRBJ2-7	TGTGCCAGCAGTGAATGGGGGACTCTGAGCTCCTACGAGCAGTACTTC	CASSEWGTLSSYEQYF
TRBV11-2	TRBD2	.	TRBJ2-3	TGTGCCAGCAGCTTAGAGGGTACTAGCGGGAGTTTTTCAGATACGCAGTATTTT	CASSLEGTSGSFSDTQYF
TRBV27	TRBD1	once	TRBJ2-1	TGTGCCAGCCGCTTCCTGTGGACAGGGGACAATGAGCAGTTCTTC	CASRFLWTGDNEQFF
TRBV11-2	.	once	TRBJ2-2	TGTGCCAGCAGCTTAGTGGCTGGTACCACCGGGGAGCTGTTTTTT	CASSLVAGTTGELFF
TRBV10-1	TRBD1	.	TRBJ2-7	TGCGCCAGCAGTGAGTTACCGGGACAGGGATACGAGCAGTACTTC	CASSELPGQGYEQYF
TRBV7-9	.	.	TRBJ1-2	TGTGCCAGCAGCTTAGGCGATTTTAACTATGGCTACACCTTC	CASSLGDFNYGYTF
TRBV5-4	TRBD2	.	TRBJ2-7	TGTGCCAGCAGGGGGACTAGCTCTTCGTTCCTCGGCGACGAGCAGTACTTC	CASRGTSSSFLGDEQYF
TRBV28	TRBD2	.	TRBJ2-7	TGTGCCAGCAGTTTATCAGCGGGGGACCCCTACGAGCAGTACTTC	CASSLSAGDPYEQYF
TRBV28	.	.	TRBJ2-5	TGTGCCAGCGTCGGGGATTCGGAGACCCAGTACTTC	CASVGDSETQYF
TRBV5-1	.	.	TRBJ2-1	TGCGCCAGCAGCTTGTCCTTCGTAGATGAGCAGTTCTTC	CASSLSFVDEQFF
TRBV27	.	.	TRBJ2-7	TGTGCCAGCAGTCCCTGGGACACCCCCACCTACGAGCAGTACTTC	CASSPWDTPTYEQYF
TRBV4-1	.	.	TRBJ2-1	TGCGCCAGCAGCCAAGAGGGGCCAGGATCCTTCTACAATGAGCAGTTCTTC	CASSQEGPGSFYNEQFF
TRBV6-1	.	.	TRBJ2-7	TGTGCCAGCAGCGTCGGCCGGGGGATGCTCTACGAGCAGTACTTC	CASSVGRGMLYEQYF
TRBV25-1	TRBD1	.	TRBJ1-4	TGTGCCAGCAGTGAACGGGGGACAGTGGGGAACAATGAAAAACTGTTTTTT	CASSERGTVGNNEKLFF
TRBV9	TRBD2	once	TRBJ2-7	TGTGCCAGCAGCGTATCTAGCGGGAGTTACGAGCAGTACTTC	CASSVSSGSYEQYF
TRBV27	.	.	TRBJ2-6	TGTGCCAGCAGTATATTCAGCTCTGGGGCCAACGTCCTGACTTTC	CASSIFSSGANVLTF
TRBV9	.	.	TRBJ2-2	TGTGCCAGCAGCGGGACCGGGGAGCTGTTTTTT	CASSGTGELFF